This TCR beta chain was sequenced in a study of identifying expanded T cells in peripheral blood. Findings and caveats of the study: About 1.3 clones differed between technical replicates, versus approximately 17 and 20 over time. Approximately 2-week clone count variance significantly increased as total template count grew.

Healthy donors had no documented immune events, such as infections, while sampled. Looked up from germline, CDR1 is SGHDN and CDR2 is FVKESK. The CDR3 spans 15 residues. V gave up 3 bases and J gave up 2 bases; unmatched junction bases: 4. The data were produced by immunoSEQ multiplex PCR, yet TCRdb's version contains in-frame clones alone and is incomplete. The table has around 100,000 clones, 88% seen once. About this clone itself: The antigen remains undetermined.

This sequence originates from a person aged 18 to 69 in good health. V usage is TRBV14 and J usage is TRBJ2-3; TRBD2 agrees at 8 bases. The sequenced sample was blood. The DNA of the CDR3 is TGTGCCAGCAGCCAGAGGACTAGCTCCACAGATACGCAGTATTTT. Amino acid sequence: CASSQRTSSTDTQYF.